The 18 T cell receptor beta chains reported below all come from one sample, sequenced in a study of CD8 T cells in ankylosing spondylitis. TCRdb ran MiXCR on the 5' RACE reads and lists one entry per CDR3 protein. The sample shows about 64,000 distinct CDR3 sequences, over 5% of them seen only once. Sequencing was done on a sample of synovial fluid, either unsorted or a sorted T cell fraction (not recorded which). Receptor source: a male donor with ankylosing spondylitis.

This clonotype showed up many times. The chain links TRBV29-1 to TRBJ1-1, with no clear D. This CDR3 is 12 amino acids long. The ends were cut back, 7 bases at V and 0 bases at J, with 9 bases in the middle. Germline CDR1 and CDR2: SQVTM and ANQGSEA. The CDR3 region is CSAGYMNTEAFF. The CDR3 DNA reads as TGCAGCGCCGGCTATATGAACACTGAAGCTTTCTTT.

This clonotype was detected ten times or more. DNA for the CDR3: TGTGCCAGCAGTCAAGCGCTAGAAGCATTCGAGCAGTACTTC. It encodes CASSQALEAFEQYF. The genes are TRBV28 and TRBJ2-7; D is unresolved. V lost 5 bases and J 6 bases, leaving 17 bases between the germline ends. CDR3 length equals 14 residues. Germline lookup yields CDR1 MDHEN and CDR2 SYDVKM.

Only one count was recorded for this clonotype. A clone one base away is much larger, so this may be a read error. The genes are TRBV20-1 and TRBJ2-1, with D perhaps TRBD1 (6 bases). Trimming removed 3 bases at V and 3 bases at J, with 12 bases between. This CDR3 comprises 14 residues. Germline values: CDR1 DFQATT, CDR2 SNEGSKA (reference sequence). The CDR3 sequence: CSARVGQCYNEQFF. In DNA form, the CDR3 reads TGCAGTGCTAGGGTAGGACAGTGCTACAATGAGCAGTTCTTC.

This clonotype has a handful of counts. The chain joins TRBV7-3 to TRBJ2-3; D remains ambiguous. Trimming pared 2 bases from V and 4 bases from J, leaving 13 bases between. The V gene's germline CDR1 is SGHTA and CDR2 FQGTGA. CDR3 length: 15 residues. DNA for the CDR3: TGTGCCAGCAGCTTAGGGTTAGGAGAAGCAGATACGCAGTATTTT. Residues: CASSLGLGEADTQYF.

Remarks on this clonotype: A much larger clone lies a single base off, so this may be a read error. This rearrangement joins TRBV3-1 to TRBJ1-1, with D possibly TRBD1 on 6 matching bases. This CDR3 has 15 residues. CDR1 and CDR2 from the germline V gene are LGHDT and YNNKEL (reference sequence). The ends were cut back, 0 bases at V and 10 bases at J, with 18 bases in the middle. CDR3 loop: CASSQDRVQGRRAFF. CDR3 nucleotide sequence: TGTGCCAGCAGCCAAGATAGGGTACAGGGACGCAGAGCTTTCTTT.

This clonotype is medium-sized. The chain links TRBV7-3 to TRBJ2-1; D possibly matches TRBD1 or TRBD2 (5 bases each). Germline CDR1 and CDR2: SGHTA and FQGTGA. This CDR3 has 12 residues. V gave up 8 bases and J gave up 6 bases, with 11 bases separating them. CDR3 nucleotides: TGTGCCAGCGGGACGGGAACCAATGAGCAGTTCTTC. Translated: CASGTGTNEQFF. The variable domain in full, completed from reference TRBV7-3 and TRBJ2-1, reads GAGVSQTPSNKVTEKGKYVELRCDPISGHTALYWYRQSLGQGPEFLIYFQGTGAADDSGLPNDRFFAVRPEGSVSTLKIQRTERGDSAVYLCASGTGTNEQFFGPGTRLTVL.

V gene TRBV4-3 combines with J gene TRBJ2-1; D ambiguous. Germline V CDR1 and CDR2: LGHNA, YSLEER. The CDR3 runs to 13 residues. V lost 5 bases and J lost 5, with 10 bases in between. CDR3 protein: CASSSSSNNEQFF. For the CDR3, the DNA is TGCGCCAGCAGCTCAAGTTCAAACAATGAGCAGTTCTTC.

V and J are TRBV19 and TRBJ2-1; 9 bases match TRBD2. With 7 bases clipped from V and 10 bases from J, the junction kept 20 bases outside the gene matches. The CDR3 spans 17 residues. Germline CDR1 LNHDA, CDR2 SQIVND (reference sequence). The CDR3 reads CASTERAGLADPSEQFF. The CDR3 coding sequence is TGTGCCAGTACCGAAAGGGCGGGACTAGCAGACCCCAGCGAGCAGTTCTTC. Combining the CDR3 with reference TRBV19 and TRBJ2-1 gives the whole variable domain DGGITQSPKYLFRKEGQNVTLSCEQNLNHDAMYWYRQDPGQGLRLIYYSQIVNDFQKGDIAEGYSVSREKKESFPLTVTSAQKNPTAFYLCASTERAGLADPSEQFFGPGTRLTVL.

The table lists this clonotype with many counts. The chain has TRBV10-3 and TRBJ2-1; 9 bases are a match to TRBD2. This CDR3 comprises 16 residues. The germline CDR1 and CDR2 sequences are ENHRY and SYGVKD. Germline trimming cut 1 base from V and 8 bases from J; bases unmatched to any gene: 9. The CDR3: CAISELAGVFFDEQFF. The DNA for the CDR3 is TGTGCCATCAGTGAGTTAGCGGGAGTATTTTTCGATGAGCAGTTCTTC.

This clonotype was seen ten or more times. The J gene is TRBJ2-7, the V gene TRBV4-1; D remains unclear. Germline lookup yields CDR1 MGHRA and CDR2 YSYEKL. Trimming shortened V by 5 bases and J by 5 bases, and 10 bases separated the two germline ends. This CDR3 is 12 amino acids long. DNA for the CDR3: TGCGCCAGCAGCTTGGACGAGGACGAGCAGTACTTC. This encodes CASSLDEDEQYF.

This clonotype showed up many times. The rearrangement links TRBV29-1 to TRBJ2-1; D not resolved. The length of the CDR3 is 11 residues. Trimming cost V 8 bases and J 8 bases, with 13 bases left between them. CDR1 and CDR2 (germline): SQVTM, ANQGSEA. The CDR3 region is CSLGVGDEQFF. The CDR3 nucleotides read TGCAGCCTAGGAGTAGGCGATGAGCAGTTCTTC.

This clonotype was counted at least ten times. The chain recombines TRBV5-1 with TRBJ2-7, with 7 bases fitting TRBD2. In germline, CDR1 is SGHRS, CDR2 YFSETQ. V gave up 0 bases and J gave up 5 bases; unmatched junction bases: 11. The CDR3 contains 16 residues. CDR3 nucleotide sequence: TGCGCCAGCAGCTTGGCCTCTGGAGGCCGGGGGGACGAGCAGTACTTC. It is translated as CASSLASGGRGDEQYF.

This clonotype appeared a few times. The chain joins TRBV15 to TRBJ2-6; D not resolved. Germline assignment: CDR1 LNHNV and CDR2 YYDKDF (reference sequence). The CDR3 has 14 amino acids. The V end was cut by 4 bases, the J end by 4 bases, with 8 bases between. CDR3 amino acids: CATSTLVGANVLTF. The CDR3, as DNA: TGTGCCACCAGCACCCTTGTCGGGGCCAACGTCCTGACTTTC. Together with reference TRBV15 and TRBJ2-6, the CDR3 gives the full variable domain: DAMVIQNPRYQVTQFGKPVTLSCSQTLNHNVMYWYQQKSSQAPKLLFHYYDKDFNNEADTPDNFQSRRPNTSFCFLDIRSPGLGDTAMYLCATSTLVGANVLTFGAGSRLTVL.

V and J are TRBV13 and TRBJ2-5; weak D call: TRBD2 (5 bases). Trimming took 4 bases from V and 4 from J, leaving 16 bases between them. The CDR3 is 15 residues long. Looked up from germline, CDR1 is PRHDT and CDR2 is FYEKMQ (reference sequence). CDR3 in DNA: TGTGCCAGCAGCTCCCAAGCGGCTAGCCGAGAGACCCAGTACTTC. Protein sequence: CASSSQAASRETQYF. The variable domain in full, completed from reference TRBV13 and TRBJ2-5, reads AAGVIQSPRHLIKEKRETATLKCYPIPRHDTVYWYQQGPGQDPQFLISFYEKMQSDKGSIPDRFSAQQFSDYHSELNMSSLELGDSALYFCASSSQAASRETQYFGPGTRLLVL.

This clonotype showed up many times. V gene TRBV3-1 combines with J gene TRBJ2-1, with 7 bases matching TRBD2. The CDR3 runs to 13 residues. After removal of 1 base from V and 10 bases from J, the junction contained 4 bases not matched to a gene. Germline V CDR1 and CDR2: LGHDT, YNNKEL (reference sequence). DNA of the CDR3: TGTGCCAGCAGCCAAGTGAAAGCGGGAGAGCAGTTCTTC. Translated, it gives CASSQVKAGEQFF.

This clonotype was counted at least ten times. The rearrangement uses TRBV25-1 and TRBJ2-7; 10 bases match TRBD2. The CDR3 length is 14 residues. The germline V gene has CDR1 MGHDK and CDR2 SYGVNS. Unmatched junction bases numbered 7, after V lost 5 bases and J lost 6 bases. As DNA, the CDR3 is TGTGCCAGCAGTCCCAGCGGGAGGGCCGGCGAGCAGTACTTC. Its protein is CASSPSGRAGEQYF.

This clonotype was recorded many times. This rearrangement joins TRBV28 to TRBJ1-2; no reliable D call. Germline CDR1 reads MDHEN; CDR2 reads SYDVKM. V was clipped by 6 bases and J by 0 bases, with 14 bases between them. The CDR3 covers 15 residues. DNA for the CDR3: TGTGCCAGCAGCCCAGGAGGGTTAGCTAACTATGGCTACACCTTC. Translation: CASSPGGLANYGYTF.

On this clonotype: This CDR3 fails to terminate in the conserved phenylalanine or tryptophan, so it likely reflects a read error. The chain has TRBV18 and TRBJ2-7, with D maybe TRBD1 (7 bases). Looked up from germline, CDR1 is KGHSH and CDR2 is LQKENI. The CDR3 totals 16 residues. V lost 4 bases and J lost 2, with 18 bases in between. In DNA, the CDR3 is TGTGCCAGCTCACTACAACAGGGGACTCGAGCCTACGAGCAGTACTCC. It codes for CASSLQQGTRAYEQYS.